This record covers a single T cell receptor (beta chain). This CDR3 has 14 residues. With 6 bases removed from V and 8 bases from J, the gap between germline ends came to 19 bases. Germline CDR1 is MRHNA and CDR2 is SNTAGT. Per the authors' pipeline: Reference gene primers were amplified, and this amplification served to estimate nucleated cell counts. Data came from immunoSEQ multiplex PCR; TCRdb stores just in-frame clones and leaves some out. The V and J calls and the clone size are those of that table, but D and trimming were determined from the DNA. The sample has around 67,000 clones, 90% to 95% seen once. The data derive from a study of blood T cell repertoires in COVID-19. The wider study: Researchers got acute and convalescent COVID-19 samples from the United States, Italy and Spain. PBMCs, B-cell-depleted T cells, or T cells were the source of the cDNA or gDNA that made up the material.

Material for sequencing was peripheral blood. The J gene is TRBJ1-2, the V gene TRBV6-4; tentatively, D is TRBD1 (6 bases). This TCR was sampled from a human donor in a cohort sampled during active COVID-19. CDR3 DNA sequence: TGTGCCAGCAGCACGGACAGCCTCACGGGAGGCTACACCTTC. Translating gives CASSTDSLTGGYTF.